This entry features one T cell receptor beta chain sequence. Sequencing used immunoSEQ multiplex PCR; TCRdb keeps in-frame clones, though not all of them. Of around 50,000 clones in the sample, about nine tenths were seen once. Germline V CDR1 and CDR2: MNHNS, SASEGT. The V gene end was trimmed by 6 bases and the J gene end by 8 bases; junction bases not matched to a gene: 6. The length of the CDR3 is 14 residues. The data were taken from a study of T cell changes during pregnancy in multiple sclerosis. The sample was CD4+ T cells from peripheral blood mononuclear cells, taken in the third trimester of pregnancy. The gene calls are TRBV6-1 and TRBJ1-4; 10 nucleotides align to TRBD1. This TCR was sampled from a female donor with multiple sclerosis, enrolled in a pregnancy study. The CDR3 nucleotides are TGTGCCAGCAGGGGGACAGGGGCAGGGGAAAAACTGTTTTTT. Translating it yields CASRGTGAGEKLFF.